This T cell receptor beta chain was captured in a study of T cell responses to AZD1222 COVID-19 vaccine. About the study: Samples with a second dose at about 4 or about 12 weeks were pooled together. Findings and limits, study-wide: Possibly, clonal diversity was underestimated; donors were largely white British and included more females. Only five or six AZD1222 recipients were seropositive at baseline. Vaccine-related CD4 TCRs covered spike, predominating at 160-218 and 743-854.

Sequencing used immunoSEQ multiplex PCR; TCRdb keeps in-frame clones, though not all of them. This repertoire shows about 130,000 clones, roughly 94% found once; its top ten account for 1.5% to 2%. V gave up 4 bases and J gave up 6 bases; unmatched junction bases: 7. Germline CDR1 and CDR2: MNHEY and SVGAGI. The CDR3 covers 15 residues. For this clone: Its antigen is not identified.

The V gene is TRBV6-5, the J gene TRBJ2-4; TRBD1 matches at 9 bases. The sequence came from an adult in good health. Here the sequenced sample was peripheral blood, taken on day 0 of AZD1222 vaccination. CDR3 coding DNA: TGTGCCAGCAGTTCCCGGACAGGGGAGGCAAACATTCAGTACTTC. It codes for CASSSRTGEANIQYF.